This record looks at one T cell receptor beta chain sequence and its context. The entry originates in a study of blood T cell repertoires in COVID-19. V was trimmed by 0 bases and J by 2 bases, leaving 8 bases between them. Looked up from germline, CDR1 is SGHTS and CDR2 is YDEGEE. The CDR3 extends over 14 amino acids. In the authors' workflow: Estimation of nucleated cell counts relied on the amplification of reference gene primers. Assay: immunoSEQ multiplex PCR; the TCRdb copy retains only in-frame clones and omits some. For V, J and clone size, that table is used; D and trimming come from the DNA. The table records about 330,000 clones, about 92% of them present only once.

The sequencing input was PBMCs or T cells enriched from blood (not recorded which). The rearrangement joins TRBV5-8 to TRBJ1-1; D is undetermined. This clonotype was sampled from a woman in her twenties or thirties who had recovered from COVID-19. CDR3 in DNA: TGTGCCAGCAGCTTGGGACACGCCAACACTGAAGCTTTCTTT. This translates into CASSLGHANTEAFF.